This T cell receptor beta chain was sequenced in a study of regulatory T cells in long-lasting Graves disease. General study results and limits: New patients shared 750 to 1,000 public clonotypes, and persistent patients shared more, with about 2,700. Tissue studied was limited to peripheral blood, excluding thyroid tissue.

Time point noted: newly diagnosed GD, antithyroid drugs for less than 3 months. Isolated PBMC RNA provided the starting material for the TCR library. With iRepertoire HTBI primers and Arm-PCR of CDR3 regions, TCR beta libraries were built. Methods used by the authors: Across the samples, identification revealed around 65 TRBV and 12 to 15 TRBJ segments. Each CDR3 protein is one row after TCRdb ran MiXCR on the multiplex PCR reads. The V and J calls here are based on TCRdb, not the publication. This sample yields some 240,000 distinct CDR3 sequences, of which approximately 18% are seen a single time; 10% to 15% belongs to the top ten. This clonotype occurred many times. Antigen specificity is unknown. This sample also belongs to another study, concerning T cells in Graves' hyperthyroidism and ophthalmopathy.

The sequence was obtained from a woman aged 25 to 45 with Graves disease. Sequencing used peripheral blood mononuclear cells (PBMCs), obtained at new diagnosis, from a patient treated with antithyroid drugs.

The CDR3 loop is CASSLEPQYGYTF. The DNA of the CDR3 is TGTGCCAGCAGCTTAGAACCGCAATATGGCTACACCTTC. The gene calls are TRBV11-2 and TRBJ1-2; D remains ambiguous. CDR3 size: 13 residues. V was pared by 0 bases and J by 5 bases, with 7 bases between. Germline CDR1 reads SGHAT; CDR2 reads FQNNGV. The entire variable domain, with the rest obtained from reference TRBV11-2 and TRBJ1-2, is as follows: EAGVAQSPRYKIIEKRQSVAFWCNPISGHATLYWYQQILGQGPKLLIQFQNNGVVDDSQLPKDRFSAERLKGVDSTLKIQPAKLEDSAVYLCASSLEPQYGYTFGSGTRLTVV.